These 8 T cell receptor beta chains share one sample of origin, sequenced in a study of shared clonotypes between healthy human individuals. The table came from immunoSEQ multiplex PCR; TCRdb's copy has only in-frame clones and leaves some out. The data contain around 700,000 clones, around three quarters of them seen just once; the ten biggest clones take up 1.5% to 2%. The sample consisted of memory CD4+ T cells sorted from blood. Subset: CD45RA-negative fraction. These receptors came from a woman aged 30 to 39 in good health.

This clone was detected only a few times. This sequence joins TRBV28 and TRBJ1-1; no clear D. The V gene lost 6 bases and the J gene lost 0 bases, with 11 bases spanning the gap. CDR1 is MDHEN, CDR2 SYDVKM, per germline. The CDR3 has 14 amino acids. CDR3: CASSPEWMNTEAFF. CDR3 DNA sequence: TGTGCCAGCAGCCCTGAATGGATGAACACTGAAGCTTTCTTT.

The chain is built from TRBV6-6 and TRBJ1-6, with TRBD1 as a possible D gene (5 bases). The V and J ends lost 1 base and 9 bases respectively, with 16 bases between them. The CDR3 sequence is 16 residues long. Germline values: CDR1 MNHNY, CDR2 SVGAGI (reference sequence). The CDR3 loop is CASSYLTGGFSSPLHF. The CDR3 DNA is TGTGCCAGCAGTTACTTAACAGGTGGTTTCAGTTCACCCCTCCACTTT.

Comment on this clone: Other DNA sequences in this sample translate to the same CDR3. The chain is built from TRBV2 and TRBJ2-7, with D perhaps matching TRBD1 or TRBD2 (7 bases each). The CDR3 sequence is 14 residues long. V lost 4 bases and J 6 bases, leaving 16 bases between the germline ends. CDR1 and CDR2 (germline): SNHLY, FYNNEI. The CDR3: CASSGQGGGVEQYF. CDR3 sequence (DNA): TGTGCCAGCAGTGGACAGGGTGGGGGGGTCGAGCAGTACTTC.

The gene calls are TRBV10-1 and TRBJ2-7, with D hard to call. V was trimmed by 2 bases and J by 1 base, leaving 6 bases between them. Germline V lookup: CDR1 WNHNN, CDR2 SYGVQD (reference sequence). The CDR3 length is 13 residues. The CDR3, as DNA: TGCGCCAGCAGTGAGCGACTTTCCTACGAGCAGTACTTC. It encodes CASSERLSYEQYF.

This sequence joins TRBV6-5 and TRBJ1-1; weak D call: TRBD1 (5 bases). Germline lookup yields CDR1 MNHEY and CDR2 SVGAGI. The CDR3 has 15 amino acids. The germline V and J ends were trimmed by 7 bases and 5 bases, with 20 bases remaining between them. The CDR3 region is CASKVRAGKGTEAFF. For the CDR3, the DNA is TGTGCCAGCAAAGTAAGGGCGGGAAAGGGGACTGAAGCTTTCTTT.

V and J are TRBV2 and TRBJ2-1, with 10 bases matching TRBD2. The germline V gene has CDR1 SNHLY and CDR2 FYNNEI. The length of the CDR3 is 16 residues. Trimming took 3 bases from V and 7 from J; bases not matched to a gene: 9. The CDR3 here is CASSEGGSGRQNEQFF. The CDR3 region has the DNA TGTGCCAGCAGTGAGGGGGGTAGCGGGAGGCAAAATGAGCAGTTCTTC.

This chain uses TRBV5-1 with TRBJ1-2; 7 bases agree with TRBD1. The CDR3 is 17 amino acids. The V and J ends lost 1 base and 5 bases, in that order; junction bases with no gene match: 14. Germline CDR1 SGHRS, CDR2 YFSETQ. DNA of the CDR3: TGCGCCAGCAGCTTGACGACAGGGTTGGCGTCTGGGTATGGCTACACCTTC. As protein: CASSLTTGLASGYGYTF.

In its sample, this clone was seen a few times. The V call is TRBV28, the J call TRBJ2-2, with TRBD1 identical over 9 bases. V was clipped by 5 bases and J by 5 bases; unmatched bases: 6. The CDR3 contains 15 residues. In germline, CDR1 is MDHEN, CDR2 SYDVKM. The chain's CDR3 is CASSPGDRETGELFF. CDR3 bases: TGTGCCAGCAGTCCCGGGGACAGGGAGACCGGGGAGCTGTTTTTT. The full variable domain, in which reference TRBV28 and TRBJ2-2 provide the parts outside the CDR3, is DVKVTQSSRYLVKRTGEKVFLECVQDMDHENMFWYRQDPGLGLRLIYFSYDVKMKEKGDIPEGYSVSREKKERFSLILESASTNQTSMYLCASSPGDRETGELFFGEGSRLTVL.